The clone carrying this TCR beta chain was recorded at least ten times. Antigen unknown. The CDR3 consists of 15 residues. J was trimmed by 0 bases and V by 8 bases; bases with no gene match: 6. Germline loops: CDR1 MNHEY, CDR2 SMNVEV (reference sequence). Time point: blood at routine non-recurrence follow-up after resection. The sequenced material consisted of unsorted whole RNA from tumor, nontumor lung or frozen PBMC. This sample was taken from a study of spatial heterogeneity in lung cancer. Turning to the study itself: Raw-read counts averaged over ten per unique TCR and UMI combination. Findings and caveats of the study: Detection of ubiquitous tumor TCRs in blood was higher at resection than follow-up.

A single record per CDR3 protein comes from TCRdb applying MiXCR to the 5' RACE reads. The sample shows more than 95,000 distinct CDR3 sequences, 10% to 15% of them seen only once. Sequenced material: PBMCs, taken at follow-up. The sequence derives from a male donor with early-stage non-small cell lung cancer. This chain links TRBV27 with TRBJ1-3, with 8 bases fitting TRBD1. In nucleotides, the CDR3 is TGTGCCAGCTGGCCAGGGGGCCACTCTGGAAACACCATATATTTT. Translation gives CASWPGGHSGNTIYF.